The sequence of this T cell receptor (beta chain) was determined in a study of OX40 agonist ivuxolimab in advanced cancers. TCRdb keeps only in-frame clones here, not all; method: immunoSEQ multiplex PCR. The sample lists some 50,000 clones, 60% to 80% occurring once. Trimming removed 2 bases from V and 4 bases from J, with 12 bases in between. The CDR3 has 16 amino acids. In germline, CDR1 is KGHSH, CDR2 LQKENI. The sequence derives from an adult with an advanced solid tumor such as melanoma, head and neck, liver or kidney cancer. Sequencing was performed on CD4+ or CD8+ T cells sorted from blood, taken in a trial of the OX40 agonist ivuxolimab. This sequence joins TRBV18 and TRBJ2-6; D may be TRBD1 or TRBD2 (5 bases each). CDR3 bases: TGTGCCAGCTCACCATTCGGGACGAGAGGGGCCAACGTCCTGACTTTC. Amino acids: CASSPFGTRGANVLTF.